This T cell receptor (beta chain) stems from a study of cytomegalovirus exposure and HLA in healthy donors. Across the whole study: Researchers found that about 84% of 350 to 500 genotyped donors fell within the Caucasian-associated ancestry cluster. Study-level points and caveats: It was reported that TCR beta sequences correctly inferred the HLA-A and HLA-B alleles for most subjects. HLA allele associations emerged for roughly 16,000 TCR beta sequences in a later analysis, at 0.05 false discovery rate. Cytomegalovirus status, reportedly, was diagnosed with high specificity and sensitivity by the classifier.

Comments on this clone: What it binds is not known.

This CDR3 contains 15 residues. Per the germline V gene, CDR1 is SGDLS and CDR2 is YYNGEE. Trimming cost V 2 bases and J 2 bases, with 12 bases left between them. A multiplex PCR was run with 60 Vbeta primers and 13 Jbeta primers. The data were produced by immunoSEQ multiplex PCR, yet TCRdb's version contains in-frame clones alone and is incomplete. The table shows fewer than 150,000 clones, with 15% occurring only once. The chain is built from TRBV9 and TRBJ2-3; no definite D call. This TCR derives from a woman aged 18-29 years in good health and CMV-seronegative. The sample taken for sequencing was PBMCs. In DNA form, the CDR3 reads TGTGCCAGCAGCGTCTACTCATTTCACACAGATACGCAGTATTTT. Amino acid sequence: CASSVYSFHTDTQYF.